This T cell receptor beta chain came from a study of T cell responses to AZD1222 COVID-19 vaccine. There are 17 residues in the CDR3. Sequencing was performed with immunoSEQ multiplex PCR; in TCRdb, only in-frame clones are kept and a portion is missing. This sample carries around 190,000 clones, 85% to 90% of them seen once, and the ten largest clones take 0.49%. Study findings and constraints: Spike-specific TCR breadth and depth went up after people got two AZD1222 doses. Donors in the cohort were predominantly white British and more often female, and clonal diversity was possibly underestimated. The study sampled repertoires only after the peak T cell response.

Details on this clone: Its antigen remains unidentified.

The sequence was collected from an adult in good health. The source material was peripheral blood, sampled on day 0 of AZD1222 vaccination. The J gene is TRBJ2-7, the V gene TRBV21-1; the table calls TRBD2, which could not be checked here. TRBV21-1 is deemed a pseudogene. This CDR3 is CASPAKAAGGTAYEQYF. The CDR3 DNA sequence: TGTGCCAGCCCGGCTAAGGCAGCGGGGGGGACGGCCTACGAGCAGTACTTC.